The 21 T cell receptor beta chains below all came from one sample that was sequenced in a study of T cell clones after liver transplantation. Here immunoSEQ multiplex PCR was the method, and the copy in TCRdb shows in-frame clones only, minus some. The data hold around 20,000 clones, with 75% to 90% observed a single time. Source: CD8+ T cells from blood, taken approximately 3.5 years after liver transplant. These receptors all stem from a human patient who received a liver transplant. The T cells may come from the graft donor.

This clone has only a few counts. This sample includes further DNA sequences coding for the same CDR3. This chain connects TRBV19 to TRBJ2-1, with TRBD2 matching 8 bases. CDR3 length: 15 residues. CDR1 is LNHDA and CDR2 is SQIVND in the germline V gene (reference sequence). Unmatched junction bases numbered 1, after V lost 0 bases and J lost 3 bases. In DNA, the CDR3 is TGTGCCAGTAGTATAGACGGGACTAGCTACAATGAGCAGTTCTTC. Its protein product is CASSIDGTSYNEQFF.

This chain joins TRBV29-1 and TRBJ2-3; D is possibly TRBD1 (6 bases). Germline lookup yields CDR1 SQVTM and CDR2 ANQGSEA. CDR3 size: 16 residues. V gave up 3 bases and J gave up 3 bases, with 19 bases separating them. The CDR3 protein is CSVERIQGFGTDTQYF. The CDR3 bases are TGCAGCGTTGAGAGAATTCAGGGGTTCGGGACAGATACGCAGTATTTT.

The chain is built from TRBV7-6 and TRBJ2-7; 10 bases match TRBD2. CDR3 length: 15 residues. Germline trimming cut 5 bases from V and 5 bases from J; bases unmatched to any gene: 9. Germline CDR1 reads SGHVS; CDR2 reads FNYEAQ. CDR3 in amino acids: CASSPYTSGTHEQYF. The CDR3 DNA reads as TGTGCCAGCAGCCCATATACTAGCGGGACCCACGAGCAGTACTTC.

DNA for the CDR3: TGCGCCAGCAGCCAGGGACTAGCGGGAGGGGGAGATACGCAGTATTTT. It is translated as CASSQGLAGGGDTQYF. The gene calls are TRBV10-1 and TRBJ2-3; TRBD2 matches at 16 bases. Losses at the gene ends were 6 bases for V and 5 bases for J; bases not matched to a gene: 5. This CDR3 spans 16 amino acids. Germline V gene data show CDR1 as WNHNN and CDR2 as SYGVQD (reference sequence).

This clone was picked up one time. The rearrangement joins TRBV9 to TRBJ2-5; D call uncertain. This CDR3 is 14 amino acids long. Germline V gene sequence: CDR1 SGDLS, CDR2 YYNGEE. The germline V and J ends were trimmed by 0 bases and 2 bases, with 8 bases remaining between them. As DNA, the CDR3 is TGTGCCAGCAGCGTAGAGCCAGGACAAGAGACCCAGTACTTC. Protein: CASSVEPGQETQYF.

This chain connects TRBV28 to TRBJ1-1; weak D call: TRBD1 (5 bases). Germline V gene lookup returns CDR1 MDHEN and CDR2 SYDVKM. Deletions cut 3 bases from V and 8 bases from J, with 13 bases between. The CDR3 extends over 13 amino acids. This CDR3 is CASSFWGREEAFF. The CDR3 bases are TGTGCCAGCAGTTTTTGGGGGAGGGAGGAAGCTTTCTTT.

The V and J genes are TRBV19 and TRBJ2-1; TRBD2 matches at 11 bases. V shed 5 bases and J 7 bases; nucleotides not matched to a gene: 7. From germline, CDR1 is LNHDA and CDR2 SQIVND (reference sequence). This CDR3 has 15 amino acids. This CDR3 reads CASSWLAGGRNEQFF. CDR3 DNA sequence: TGTGCCAGTAGTTGGCTAGCGGGAGGAAGAAATGAGCAGTTCTTC.

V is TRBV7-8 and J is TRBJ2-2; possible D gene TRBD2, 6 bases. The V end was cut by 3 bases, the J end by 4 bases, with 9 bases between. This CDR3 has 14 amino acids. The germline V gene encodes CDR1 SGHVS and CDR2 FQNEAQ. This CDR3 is CASSFAGSTGELFF. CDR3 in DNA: TGTGCCAGCAGCTTCGCGGGAAGCACCGGGGAGCTGTTTTTT.

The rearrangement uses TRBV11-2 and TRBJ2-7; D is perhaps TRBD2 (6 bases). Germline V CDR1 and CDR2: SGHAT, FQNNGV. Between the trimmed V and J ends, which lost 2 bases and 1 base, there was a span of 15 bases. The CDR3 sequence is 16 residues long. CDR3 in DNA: TGTGCCAGCAGCTTAAAAACTCTTGGGGGGTCCTACGAGCAGTACTTC. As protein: CASSLKTLGGSYEQYF.

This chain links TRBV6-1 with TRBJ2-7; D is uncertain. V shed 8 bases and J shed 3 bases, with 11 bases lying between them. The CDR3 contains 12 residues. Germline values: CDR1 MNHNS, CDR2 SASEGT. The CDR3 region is CASFDGGYEQYF. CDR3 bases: TGTGCCAGCTTTGACGGTGGCTACGAGCAGTACTTC.

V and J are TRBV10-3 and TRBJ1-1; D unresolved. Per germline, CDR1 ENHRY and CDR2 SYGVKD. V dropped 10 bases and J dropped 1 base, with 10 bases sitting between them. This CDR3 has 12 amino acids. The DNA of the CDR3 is TGTGCCAATCTCCGGGGGAACACTGAAGCTTTCTTT. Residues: CANLRGNTEAFF.

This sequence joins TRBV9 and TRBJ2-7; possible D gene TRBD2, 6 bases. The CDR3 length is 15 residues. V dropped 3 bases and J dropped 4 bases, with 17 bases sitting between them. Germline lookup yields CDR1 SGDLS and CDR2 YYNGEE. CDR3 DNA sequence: TGTGCCAGCAGCGGAGGTCAGGGACTCGATTACGAGCAGTACTTC. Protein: CASSGGQGLDYEQYF.

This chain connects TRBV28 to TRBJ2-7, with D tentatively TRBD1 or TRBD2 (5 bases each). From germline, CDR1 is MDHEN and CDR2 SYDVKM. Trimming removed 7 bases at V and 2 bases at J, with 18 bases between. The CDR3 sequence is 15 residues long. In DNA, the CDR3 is TGTGCCAGCAAGGGCCTTCGGGACCTCACCTACGAGCAGTACTTC. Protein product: CASKGLRDLTYEQYF.

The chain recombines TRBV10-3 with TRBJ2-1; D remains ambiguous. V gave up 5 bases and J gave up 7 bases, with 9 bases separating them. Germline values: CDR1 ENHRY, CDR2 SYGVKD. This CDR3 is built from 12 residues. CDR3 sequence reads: CAISTDANEQFF. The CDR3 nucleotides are TGTGCCATCAGTACCGACGCGAATGAGCAGTTCTTC.

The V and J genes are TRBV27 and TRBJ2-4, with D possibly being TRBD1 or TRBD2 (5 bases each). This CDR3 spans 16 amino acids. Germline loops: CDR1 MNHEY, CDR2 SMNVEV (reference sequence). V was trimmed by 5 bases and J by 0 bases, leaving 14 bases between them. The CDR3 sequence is CASSPSGPLAKNIQYF. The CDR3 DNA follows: TGTGCCAGCAGTCCCTCGGGACCGTTAGCCAAAAACATTCAGTACTTC.

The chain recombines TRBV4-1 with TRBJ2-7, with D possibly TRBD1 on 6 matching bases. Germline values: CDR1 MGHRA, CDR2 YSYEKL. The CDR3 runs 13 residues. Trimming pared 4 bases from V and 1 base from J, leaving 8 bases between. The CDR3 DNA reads TGCGCCAGCAGCCTCGGACAGTCCTACGAGCAGTACTTC. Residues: CASSLGQSYEQYF.

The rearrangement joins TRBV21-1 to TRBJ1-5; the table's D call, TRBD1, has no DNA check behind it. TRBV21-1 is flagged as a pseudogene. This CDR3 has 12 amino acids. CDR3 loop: CASSNHREPQHF. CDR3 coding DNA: TGTGCCAGCAGCAACCACAGGGAGCCCCAGCATTTT.

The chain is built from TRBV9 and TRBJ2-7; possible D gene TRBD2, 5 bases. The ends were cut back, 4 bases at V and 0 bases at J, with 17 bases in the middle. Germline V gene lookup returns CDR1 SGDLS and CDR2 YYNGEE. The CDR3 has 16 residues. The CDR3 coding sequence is TGTGCCAGCAGCCCCCGGAGGCAGGACCTCTCCTACGAGCAGTACTTC. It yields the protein CASSPRRQDLSYEQYF.

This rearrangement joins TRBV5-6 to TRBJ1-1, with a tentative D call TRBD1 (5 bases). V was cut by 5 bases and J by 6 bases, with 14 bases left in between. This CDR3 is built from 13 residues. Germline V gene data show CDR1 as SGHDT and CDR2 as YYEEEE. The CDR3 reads CASSLGESSEAFF. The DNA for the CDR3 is TGTGCCAGCAGTTTAGGGGAGTCTTCTGAAGCTTTCTTT.

The CDR3 coding sequence is TGCAGCGTTGGTCAAGGGGCCTACGAGCAGTACTTC. Its protein is CSVGQGAYEQYF. The V call is TRBV29-1, the J call TRBJ2-7; weak D call: TRBD1 (5 bases). The CDR3 sequence is 12 residues long. The V gene's germline CDR1 is SQVTM and CDR2 ANQGSEA. Trimming pared 4 bases from V and 2 bases from J, leaving 9 bases between.

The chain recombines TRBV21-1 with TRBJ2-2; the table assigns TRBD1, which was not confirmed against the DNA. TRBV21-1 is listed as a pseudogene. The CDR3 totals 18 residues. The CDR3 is CASSIGQGQSGSTGELFF. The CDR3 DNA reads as TGTGCCAGCAGCATCGGACAGGGCCAAAGCGGGTCGACCGGGGAGCTGTTTTTT.